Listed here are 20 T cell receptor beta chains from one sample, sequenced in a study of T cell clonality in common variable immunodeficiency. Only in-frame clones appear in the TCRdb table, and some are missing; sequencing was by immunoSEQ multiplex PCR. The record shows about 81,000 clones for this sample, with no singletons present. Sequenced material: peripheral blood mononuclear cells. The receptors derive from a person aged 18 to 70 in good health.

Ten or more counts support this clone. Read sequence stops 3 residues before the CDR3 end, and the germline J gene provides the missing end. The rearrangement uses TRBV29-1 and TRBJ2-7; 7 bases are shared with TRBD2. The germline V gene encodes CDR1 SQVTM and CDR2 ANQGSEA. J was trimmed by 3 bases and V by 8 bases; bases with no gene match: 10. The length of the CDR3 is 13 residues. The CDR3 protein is CSISGPEFYEQYF. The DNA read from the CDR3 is TGCAGCATTAGCGGGCCCGAGTTCTACGAG.

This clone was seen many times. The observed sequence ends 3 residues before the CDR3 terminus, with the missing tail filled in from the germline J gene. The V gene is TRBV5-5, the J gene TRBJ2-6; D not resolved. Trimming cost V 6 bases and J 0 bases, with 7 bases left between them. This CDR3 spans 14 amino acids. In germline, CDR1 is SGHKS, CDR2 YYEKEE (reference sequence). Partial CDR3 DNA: TGTGCCAGCACCATCTACTCTGGGGCCAACGTC. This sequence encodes CASTIYSGANV. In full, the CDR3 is CASTIYSGANVLTF.

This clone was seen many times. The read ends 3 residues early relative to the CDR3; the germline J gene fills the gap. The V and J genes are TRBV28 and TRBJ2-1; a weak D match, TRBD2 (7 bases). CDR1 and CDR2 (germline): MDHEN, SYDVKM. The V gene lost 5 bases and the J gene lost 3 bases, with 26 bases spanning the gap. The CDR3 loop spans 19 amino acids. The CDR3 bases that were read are TGTGCCAGCAGTCCAATGAAGGGGGGGGGAGGACCTTTCTACAATGAG. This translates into CASSPMKGGGGPFYNE. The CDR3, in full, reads CASSPMKGGGGPFYNEQFF.

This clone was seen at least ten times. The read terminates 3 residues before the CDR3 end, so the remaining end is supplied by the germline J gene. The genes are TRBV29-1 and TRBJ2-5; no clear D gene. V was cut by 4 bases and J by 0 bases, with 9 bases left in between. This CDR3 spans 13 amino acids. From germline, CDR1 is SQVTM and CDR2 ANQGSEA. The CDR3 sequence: CSVANSYQETQYF. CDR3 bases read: TGCAGCGTTGCAAATAGCTACCAAGAGACC.

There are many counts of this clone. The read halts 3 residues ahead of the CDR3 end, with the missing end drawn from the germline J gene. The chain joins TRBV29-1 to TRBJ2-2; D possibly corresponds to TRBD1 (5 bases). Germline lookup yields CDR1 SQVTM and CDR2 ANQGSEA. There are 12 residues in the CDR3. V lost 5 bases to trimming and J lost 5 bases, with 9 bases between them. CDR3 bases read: TGCAGCGTTCTAGGGGAAACCGGGGAG. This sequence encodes CSVLGETGE. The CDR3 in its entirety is CSVLGETGELFF.

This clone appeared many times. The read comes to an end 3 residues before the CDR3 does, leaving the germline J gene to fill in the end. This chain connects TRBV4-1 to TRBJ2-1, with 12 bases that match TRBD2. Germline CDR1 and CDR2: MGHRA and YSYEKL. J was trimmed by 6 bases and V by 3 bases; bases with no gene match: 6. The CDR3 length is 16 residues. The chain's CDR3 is CASSQATSGSTNEQFF. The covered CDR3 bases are TGCGCCAGCAGCCAGGCGACTAGCGGGAGTACCAATGAG.

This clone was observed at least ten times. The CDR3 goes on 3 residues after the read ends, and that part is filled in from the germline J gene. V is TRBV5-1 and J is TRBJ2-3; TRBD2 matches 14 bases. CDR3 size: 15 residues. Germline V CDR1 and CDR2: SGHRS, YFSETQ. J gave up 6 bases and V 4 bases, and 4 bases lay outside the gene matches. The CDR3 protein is CASSPTSGRVDTQYF. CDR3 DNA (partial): TGCGCCAGCAGCCCGACTAGCGGGAGGGTTGATACG.

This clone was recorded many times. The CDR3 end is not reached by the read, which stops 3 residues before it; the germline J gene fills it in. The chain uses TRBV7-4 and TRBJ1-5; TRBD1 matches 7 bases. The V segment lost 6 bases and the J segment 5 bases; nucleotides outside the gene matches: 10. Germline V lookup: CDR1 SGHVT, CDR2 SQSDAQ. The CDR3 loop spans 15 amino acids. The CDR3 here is CASSVGGRNDQPQHF. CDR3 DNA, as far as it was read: TGTGCCAGCAGTGTAGGGGGCCGAAACGATCAGCCC. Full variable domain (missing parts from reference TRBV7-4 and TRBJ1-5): GAGVSQSPRYKVAKRGRDVALRCDSISGHVTLYWYRQTLGQGSEVLTYSQSDAQRDKSGRPSGRFSAERPERSVSTLKIQRTEQGDSAVYLCASSVGGRNDQPQHFGDGTRLSIL.

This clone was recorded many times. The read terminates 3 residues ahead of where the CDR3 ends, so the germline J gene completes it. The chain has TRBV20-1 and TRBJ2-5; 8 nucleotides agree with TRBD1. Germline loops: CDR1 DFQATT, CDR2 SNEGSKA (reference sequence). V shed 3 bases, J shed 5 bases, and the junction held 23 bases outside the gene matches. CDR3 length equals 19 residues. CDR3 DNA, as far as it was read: TGCAGTGCTAGCGCACCTCCTCAGGGGGCGAGGGCACCGGGGGAGACC. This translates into CSASAPPQGARAPGET. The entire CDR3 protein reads CSASAPPQGARAPGETQYF.

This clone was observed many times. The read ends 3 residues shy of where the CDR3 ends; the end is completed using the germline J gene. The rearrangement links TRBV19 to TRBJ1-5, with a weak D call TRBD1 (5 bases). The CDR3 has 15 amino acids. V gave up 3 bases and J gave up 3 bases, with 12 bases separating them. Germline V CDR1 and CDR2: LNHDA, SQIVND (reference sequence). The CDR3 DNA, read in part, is TGTGCCAGTAGTATTCGAGGGGTGACCAATCAGCCC. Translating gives CASSIRGVTNQP. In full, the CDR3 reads CASSIRGVTNQPQHF.

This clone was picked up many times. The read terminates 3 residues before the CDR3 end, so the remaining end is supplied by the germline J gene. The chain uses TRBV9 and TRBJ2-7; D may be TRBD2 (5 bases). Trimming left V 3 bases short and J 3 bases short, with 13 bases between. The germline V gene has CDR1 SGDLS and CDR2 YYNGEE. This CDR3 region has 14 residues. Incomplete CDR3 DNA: TGTGCCAGCAGCGCAGGACTTTCTTTCTACGAG. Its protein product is CASSAGLSFYE. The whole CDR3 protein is CASSAGLSFYEQYF.

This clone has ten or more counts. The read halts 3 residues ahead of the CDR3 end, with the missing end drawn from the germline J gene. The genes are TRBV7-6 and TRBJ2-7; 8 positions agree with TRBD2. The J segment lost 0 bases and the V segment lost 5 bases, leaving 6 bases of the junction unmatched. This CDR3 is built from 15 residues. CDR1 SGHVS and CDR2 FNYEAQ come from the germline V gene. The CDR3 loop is CASSPQRESSYEQYF. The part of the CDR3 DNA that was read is TGTGCCAGCAGCCCACAGCGGGAGTCCTCCTACGAG.

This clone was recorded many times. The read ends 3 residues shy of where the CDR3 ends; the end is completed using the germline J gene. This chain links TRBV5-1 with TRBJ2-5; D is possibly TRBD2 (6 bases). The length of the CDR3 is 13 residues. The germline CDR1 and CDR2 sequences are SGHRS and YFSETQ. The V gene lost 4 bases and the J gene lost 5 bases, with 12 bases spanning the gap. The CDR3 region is CASSVEGLETQYF. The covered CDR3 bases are TGCGCCAGCAGCGTGGAGGGTTTGGAGACC.

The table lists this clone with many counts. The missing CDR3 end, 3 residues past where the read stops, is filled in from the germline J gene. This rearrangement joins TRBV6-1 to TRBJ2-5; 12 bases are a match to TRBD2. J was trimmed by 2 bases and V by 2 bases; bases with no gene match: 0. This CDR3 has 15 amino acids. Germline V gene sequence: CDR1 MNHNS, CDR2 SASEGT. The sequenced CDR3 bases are TGTGCCAGCAGTGAACTAGCGGGAGGGCAAGAGACC. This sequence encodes CASSELAGGQET. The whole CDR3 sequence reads CASSELAGGQETQYF.

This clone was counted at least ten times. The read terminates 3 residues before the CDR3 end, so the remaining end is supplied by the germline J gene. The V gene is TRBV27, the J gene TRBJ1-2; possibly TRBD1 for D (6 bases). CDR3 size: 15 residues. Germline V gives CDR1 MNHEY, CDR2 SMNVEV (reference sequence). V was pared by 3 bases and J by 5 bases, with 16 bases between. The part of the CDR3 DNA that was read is TGTGCCAGCAGTTTCCTGGGACAACAGGAGTATGGC. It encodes CASSFLGQQEYG. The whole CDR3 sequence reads CASSFLGQQEYGYTF.

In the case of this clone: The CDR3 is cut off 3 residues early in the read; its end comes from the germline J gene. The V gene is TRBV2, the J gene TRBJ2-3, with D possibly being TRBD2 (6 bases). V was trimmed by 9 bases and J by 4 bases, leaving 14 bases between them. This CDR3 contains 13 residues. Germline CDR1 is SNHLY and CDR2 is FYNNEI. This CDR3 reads CARENGGADTQYF. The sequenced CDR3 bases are TGTGCCAGAGAGAATGGAGGGGCAGATACG.

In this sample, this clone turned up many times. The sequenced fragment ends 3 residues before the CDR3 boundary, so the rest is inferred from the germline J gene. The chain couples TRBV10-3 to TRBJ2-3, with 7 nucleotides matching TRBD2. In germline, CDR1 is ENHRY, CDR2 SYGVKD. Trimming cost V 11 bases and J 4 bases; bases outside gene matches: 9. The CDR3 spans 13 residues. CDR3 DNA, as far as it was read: TGTGCCTCTATAGCGGCGGGAGCAGATACG. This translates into CASIAAGADT. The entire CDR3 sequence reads CASIAAGADTQYF.

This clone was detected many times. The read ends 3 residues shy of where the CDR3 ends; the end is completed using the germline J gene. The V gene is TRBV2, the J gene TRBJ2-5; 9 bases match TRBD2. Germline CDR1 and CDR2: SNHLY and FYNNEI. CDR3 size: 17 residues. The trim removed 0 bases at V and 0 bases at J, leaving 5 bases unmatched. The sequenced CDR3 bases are TGTGCCAGCAGTGAAGCAAGGGCTAGCGGGGACCAAGAGACC. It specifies CASSEARASGDQET. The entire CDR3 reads CASSEARASGDQETQYF.

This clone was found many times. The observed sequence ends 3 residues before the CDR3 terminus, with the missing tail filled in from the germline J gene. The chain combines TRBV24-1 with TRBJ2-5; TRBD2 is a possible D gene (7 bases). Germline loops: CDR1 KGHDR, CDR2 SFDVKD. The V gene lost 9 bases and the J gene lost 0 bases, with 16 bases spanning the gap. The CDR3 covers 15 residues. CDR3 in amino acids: CATGGGRPHQETQYF. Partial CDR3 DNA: TGTGCCACCGGCGGGGGCAGACCCCACCAAGAGACC.

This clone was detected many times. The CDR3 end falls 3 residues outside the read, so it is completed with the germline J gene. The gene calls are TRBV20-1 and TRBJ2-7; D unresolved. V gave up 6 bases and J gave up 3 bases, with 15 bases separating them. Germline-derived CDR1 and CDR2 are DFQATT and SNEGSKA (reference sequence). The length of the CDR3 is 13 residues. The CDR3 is CSASIEVFYEQYF. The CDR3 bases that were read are TGCAGTGCGAGCATTGAAGTTTTCTACGAG.